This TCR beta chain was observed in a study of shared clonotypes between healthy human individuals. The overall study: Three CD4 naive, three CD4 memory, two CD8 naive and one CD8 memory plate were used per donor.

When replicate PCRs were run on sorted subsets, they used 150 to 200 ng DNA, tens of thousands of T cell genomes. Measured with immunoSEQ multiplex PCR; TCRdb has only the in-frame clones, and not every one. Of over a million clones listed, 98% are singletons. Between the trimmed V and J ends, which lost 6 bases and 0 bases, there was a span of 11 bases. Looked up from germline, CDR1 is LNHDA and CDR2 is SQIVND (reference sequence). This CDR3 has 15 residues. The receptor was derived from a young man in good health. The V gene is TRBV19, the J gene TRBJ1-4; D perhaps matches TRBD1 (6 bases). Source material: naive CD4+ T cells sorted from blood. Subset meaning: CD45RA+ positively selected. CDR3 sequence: CASRTRGATNEKLFF. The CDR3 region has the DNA TGTGCCAGTAGGACCAGGGGCGCAACTAATGAAAAACTGTTTTTT.